This entry features one T cell receptor beta chain sequence. The antigen remains unidentified. CDR1 and CDR2 from the germline V gene are SGHRS and YFSETQ. The CDR3 runs to 15 residues. The ends lost 4 bases at V and 4 bases at J; junction bases unmatched: 7. This record belongs to a study of CD8 T cells in ankylosing spondylitis. Points from the study as a whole: Researchers reportedly found disease-linked clones significantly enriched in matched ankylosing spondylitis synovial fluid. Disease-linked clones proved CD8+ and comparatively uncommon in peripheral blood.

Library preparation for TCR beta used quantitative 5'-RACE with molecular barcodes. From the 5' RACE reads, TCRdb called clonotypes with MiXCR, one entry per CDR3 protein. The table shows fewer than 400,000 distinct CDR3 sequences, with around 15% occurring only once. The TCR was taken from a male donor with ankylosing spondylitis or in good health (not recorded which). V usage is TRBV5-1 and J usage is TRBJ2-1; 8 positions match TRBD1. The sequencing input was blood, either unsorted or a sorted T cell fraction (not recorded which). DNA of the CDR3: TGCGCCAGCAGCCCTACAGGGGGAGAGTACAATGAGCAGTTCTTC. Translated: CASSPTGGEYNEQFF.